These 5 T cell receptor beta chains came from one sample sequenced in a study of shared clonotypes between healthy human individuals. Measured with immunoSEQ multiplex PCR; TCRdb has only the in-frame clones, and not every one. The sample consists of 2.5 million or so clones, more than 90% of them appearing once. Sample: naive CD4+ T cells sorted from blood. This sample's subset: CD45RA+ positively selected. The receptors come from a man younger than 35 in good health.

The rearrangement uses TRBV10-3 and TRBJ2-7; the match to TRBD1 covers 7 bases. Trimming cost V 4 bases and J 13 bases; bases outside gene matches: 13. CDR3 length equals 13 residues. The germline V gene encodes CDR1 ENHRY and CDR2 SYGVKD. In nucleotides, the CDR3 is TGTGCCATCAGTGCGGCCGGGACAGCTATAGCCTACTTC. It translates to CAISAAGTAIAYF.

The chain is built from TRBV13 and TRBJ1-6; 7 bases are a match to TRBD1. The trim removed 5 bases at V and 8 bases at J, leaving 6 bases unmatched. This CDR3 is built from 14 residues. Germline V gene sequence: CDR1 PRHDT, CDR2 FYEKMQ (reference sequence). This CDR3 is CASSPRQGHSPLHF. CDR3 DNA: TGTGCCAGCAGCCCTAGACAGGGACATTCACCCCTCCACTTT.

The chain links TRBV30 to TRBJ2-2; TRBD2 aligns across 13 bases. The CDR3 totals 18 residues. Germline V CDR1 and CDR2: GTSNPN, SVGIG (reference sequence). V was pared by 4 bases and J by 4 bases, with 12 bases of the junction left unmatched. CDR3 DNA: TGTGCCTGGACTTCCGGGACTAGCGGGATTGGGGGCACCGGGGAGCTGTTTTTT. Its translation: CAWTSGTSGIGGTGELFF.

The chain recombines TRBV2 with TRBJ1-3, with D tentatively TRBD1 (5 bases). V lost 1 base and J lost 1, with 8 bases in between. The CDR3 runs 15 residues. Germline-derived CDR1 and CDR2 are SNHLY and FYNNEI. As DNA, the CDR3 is TGTGCCAGCAGTGAAGTCGGGGCTTCTGGAAACACCATATATTTT. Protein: CASSEVGASGNTIYF.

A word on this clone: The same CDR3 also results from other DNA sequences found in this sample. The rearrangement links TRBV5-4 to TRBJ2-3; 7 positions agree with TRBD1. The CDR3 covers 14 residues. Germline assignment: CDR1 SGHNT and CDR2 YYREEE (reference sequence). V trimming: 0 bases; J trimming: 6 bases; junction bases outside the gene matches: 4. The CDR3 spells CASSLGQGRDTQYF. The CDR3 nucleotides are TGTGCCAGCAGCTTGGGACAGGGACGGGATACGCAGTATTTT.